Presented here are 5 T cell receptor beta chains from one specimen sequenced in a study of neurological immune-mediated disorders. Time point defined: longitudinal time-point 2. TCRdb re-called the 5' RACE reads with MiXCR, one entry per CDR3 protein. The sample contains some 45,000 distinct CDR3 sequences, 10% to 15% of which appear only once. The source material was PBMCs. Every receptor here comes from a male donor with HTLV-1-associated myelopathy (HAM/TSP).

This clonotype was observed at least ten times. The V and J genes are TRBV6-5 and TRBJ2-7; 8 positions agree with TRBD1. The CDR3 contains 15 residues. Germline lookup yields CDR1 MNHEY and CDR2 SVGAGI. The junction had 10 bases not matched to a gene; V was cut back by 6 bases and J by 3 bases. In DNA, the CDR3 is TGTGCCAGCAGAGACGAACAGGGGGTCCTCTACGAGCAGTACTTC. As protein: CASRDEQGVLYEQYF.

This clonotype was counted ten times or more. Here the CDR3 DNA reads TGTGCCATCAGTGAGTCGGGGGGGAACACTGAAGCTTTCTTT. Translating gives CAISESGGNTEAFF. This sequence joins TRBV10-3 and TRBJ1-1, with a possible D match to TRBD1 (5 bases). Germline CDR1 is ENHRY and CDR2 is SYGVKD. Trimming took 0 bases from V and 1 from J, leaving 6 bases between them. This CDR3 spans 14 amino acids.

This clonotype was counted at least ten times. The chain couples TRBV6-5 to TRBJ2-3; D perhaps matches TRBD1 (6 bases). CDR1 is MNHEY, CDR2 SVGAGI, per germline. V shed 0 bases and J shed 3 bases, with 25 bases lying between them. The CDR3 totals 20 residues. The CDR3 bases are TGTGCCAGCAGTTACTCGTGGCTAGGGGGAATAGTTGGATGGACAGATACGCAGTATTTT. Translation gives CASSYSWLGGIVGWTDTQYF.

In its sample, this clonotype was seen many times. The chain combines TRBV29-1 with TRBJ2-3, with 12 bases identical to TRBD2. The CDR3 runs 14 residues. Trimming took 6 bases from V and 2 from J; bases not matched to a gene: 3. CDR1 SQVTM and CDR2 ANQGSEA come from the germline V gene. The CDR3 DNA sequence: TGCAGCGTCCTAGCGGGGGGGATCACAGATACGCAGTATTTT. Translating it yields CSVLAGGITDTQYF.

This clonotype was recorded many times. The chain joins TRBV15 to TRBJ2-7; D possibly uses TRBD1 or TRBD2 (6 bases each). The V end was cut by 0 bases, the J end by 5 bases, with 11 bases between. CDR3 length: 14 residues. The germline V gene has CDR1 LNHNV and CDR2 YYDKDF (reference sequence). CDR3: CATSREGGWNEQYF. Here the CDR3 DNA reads TGTGCCACCAGCAGAGAGGGGGGCTGGAACGAGCAGTACTTC. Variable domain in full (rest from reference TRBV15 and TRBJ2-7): DAMVIQNPRYQVTQFGKPVTLSCSQTLNHNVMYWYQQKSSQAPKLLFHYYDKDFNNEADTPDNFQSRRPNTSFCFLDIRSPGLGDTAMYLCATSREGGWNEQYFGPGTRLTVT.